Following are 14 T cell receptor beta chains from one sample sequenced in a study of radiotherapy plus CTLA-4 blockade in lung cancer (dated by TCRdb to about 2018). Library preparation used the immunoSEQ multiplex PCR assay. The source is immuneACCESS, and TCRdb retained only in-frame sequences with V and J called. Part of the clones is not carried over; for the studies checked, unresolved V genes explain less than half of this, and the remainder is unexplained. Counted in this sample were around 80,000 clones; around 83% of them appeared once. The top ten clonotypes cover around 0.76% of the sample. Sequencing used peripheral blood, obtained from a patient treated with radiotherapy plus ipilimumab. These receptors were obtained from a human donor with non-small cell lung cancer who had stable disease on radiotherapy plus ipilimumab.

The DNA for the CDR3 is TGTGCCAGCAGTTCTCTGGGGACGGATTCCTACGAGCAGTACTTC. It codes for CASSSLGTDSYEQYF. This chain uses TRBV6-6 with TRBJ2-7, with D perhaps being TRBD1 or TRBD2 (5 bases each). There are 15 residues in the CDR3. Germline CDR1 and CDR2: MNHNY and SVGAGI (reference sequence). The V and J ends lost 4 bases and 1 base respectively, with 14 bases between them.

This chain links TRBV9 with TRBJ1-1; no firm D call. Germline loops: CDR1 SGDLS, CDR2 YYNGEE. The CDR3 sequence is 13 residues long. Trimming shortened V by 4 bases and J by 1 base, and 8 bases separated the two germline ends. The CDR3 nucleotides are TGTGCCAGCAGCACCTCACCGAACACTGAAGCTTTCTTT. Translating it yields CASSTSPNTEAFF.

The chain carries TRBV19 and TRBJ1-3; D is ambiguous. The CDR3 contains 13 residues. The ends were cut back, 4 bases at V and 10 bases at J, with 14 bases in the middle. Germline lookup yields CDR1 LNHDA and CDR2 SQIVND (reference sequence). DNA for the CDR3: TGTGCCAGTAGTACTAGGACGTTCCAAACCATATATTTT. It yields the protein CASSTRTFQTIYF.

The table lists this clone with a count of one. J is TRBJ2-1 and V is TRBV5-1, with 8 bases matching TRBD2. CDR3 length: 15 residues. CDR1 is SGHRS, CDR2 YFSETQ, per germline. J lost 7 bases, V lost 9 bases, and 15 bases had no gene match. Written as DNA, the CDR3 is TGCGCCAAGAAGAACGGGAGGGCCCTCCCAAATGAGCAGTTCTTC. This encodes CAKKNGRALPNEQFF.

This chain uses TRBV19 with TRBJ2-1, with D perhaps being TRBD1 or TRBD2 (5 bases each). Germline V lookup: CDR1 LNHDA, CDR2 SQIVND (reference sequence). Trimming removed 6 bases at V and 2 bases at J, with 17 bases between. This CDR3 is built from 16 residues. The CDR3 here is CASSWGKRGAYNEQFF. In nucleotides, the CDR3 is TGTGCCAGTAGCTGGGGGAAGAGGGGAGCCTACAATGAGCAGTTCTTC.

V gene TRBV11-2 combines with J gene TRBJ2-1; either TRBD1 or TRBD2 may supply D (5 bases each). The CDR3 totals 14 residues. V was shortened by 1 base and J by 3 bases, with 7 bases between the two germline ends. Germline V gives CDR1 SGHAT, CDR2 FQNNGV. The CDR3 loop is CASSLGGGYNEQFF. The CDR3 nucleotides are TGTGCCAGCAGCTTAGGTGGGGGCTACAATGAGCAGTTCTTC. The full variable domain, in which reference TRBV11-2 and TRBJ2-1 provide the parts outside the CDR3, is EAGVAQSPRYKIIEKRQSVAFWCNPISGHATLYWYQQILGQGPKLLIQFQNNGVVDDSQLPKDRFSAERLKGVDSTLKIQPAKLEDSAVYLCASSLGGGYNEQFFGPGTRLTVL.

The chain carries TRBV28 and TRBJ2-5; the D is unclear. V was clipped by 3 bases and J by 0 bases, with 11 bases between them. The CDR3 extends over 15 amino acids. CDR1 is MDHEN, CDR2 SYDVKM, per germline. CDR3 in DNA: TGTGCCAGCAGTTTGGGGAAAACGGACCAAGAGACCCAGTACTTC. Protein: CASSLGKTDQETQYF.

V is TRBV10-3 and J is TRBJ2-1, with D uncertain. Per the germline V gene, CDR1 is ENHRY and CDR2 is SYGVKD. V lost 1 base and J 1 base, leaving 17 bases between the germline ends. The CDR3 runs to 18 residues. CDR3 in DNA: TGTGCCATCAGTGAGTTTCCCTCCCCTTATGGATCCTACAATGAGCAGTTCTTC. This encodes CAISEFPSPYGSYNEQFF.

This clone came up a few times. The chain links TRBV10-3 to TRBJ1-3, with TRBD1 as a possible D gene (6 bases). In germline, CDR1 is ENHRY, CDR2 SYGVKD. The CDR3 consists of 15 residues. Trimming pared 2 bases from V and 4 bases from J, leaving 12 bases between. In DNA, the CDR3 is TGTGCCATCAGTGAGGGGCAGGGGTACGGAAACACCATATATTTT. It translates to CAISEGQGYGNTIYF.

The rearrangement joins TRBV5-4 to TRBJ1-1, with D maybe TRBD1 (6 bases). The germline V gene encodes CDR1 SGHNT and CDR2 YYREEE (reference sequence). The CDR3 consists of 15 residues. V was pared by 3 bases and J by 3 bases, with 15 bases between. In DNA, the CDR3 is TGTGCCAGCAGCTGGGGGTACGAGGGGGACACTGAAGCTTTCTTT. Translation: CASSWGYEGDTEAFF. Together with reference TRBV5-4 and TRBJ1-1, the CDR3 gives the full variable domain: ETGVTQSPTHLIKTRGQQVTLRCSSQSGHNTVSWYQQALGQGPQFIFQYYREEENGRGNFPPRFSGLQFPNYSSELNVNALELDDSALYLCASSWGYEGDTEAFFGQGTRLTVV.

This chain links TRBV6-5 with TRBJ1-1; 7 nucleotides match TRBD1. CDR3 length: 15 residues. V gave up 2 bases and J gave up 4 bases; unmatched junction bases: 7. Germline CDR1 MNHEY, CDR2 SVGAGI. The CDR3 region is CASSYRTGAPTEAFF. In DNA form, the CDR3 reads TGTGCCAGCAGTTACCGAACAGGGGCCCCCACTGAAGCTTTCTTT.

This chain connects TRBV28 to TRBJ2-3; 7 positions match TRBD1. Germline V gene data show CDR1 as MDHEN and CDR2 as SYDVKM. The V and J ends lost 3 bases and 7 bases, in that order; junction bases with no gene match: 7. The CDR3 extends over 14 amino acids. In DNA form, the CDR3 reads TGTGCCAGCAGTTTGGCAGGGGGAGAATATACGCAGTATTTT. Amino acids: CASSLAGGEYTQYF.

This clone was seen just once. For the CDR3, the DNA is TGTGCCAGCTCAGCAGACCCGACCTACGAGCAGTACTTC. Amino acids: CASSADPTYEQYF. The chain has TRBV18 and TRBJ2-5; no reliable D call. The tail of the sequence fits TRBJ2-7 better, so the J call may be wrong. The CDR3 runs to 13 residues. Per germline, CDR1 KGHSH and CDR2 LQKENI.

This chain connects TRBV7-3 to TRBJ2-7; D is perhaps TRBD2 (6 bases). The germline CDR1 and CDR2 sequences are SGHTA and FQGTGA. This CDR3 region has 13 residues. V shed 4 bases and J shed 3 bases, with 10 bases lying between them. The CDR3 spells CASSSYGGYEQYF. Here the CDR3 DNA reads TGTGCCAGCAGCTCCTACGGGGGCTACGAGCAGTACTTC.